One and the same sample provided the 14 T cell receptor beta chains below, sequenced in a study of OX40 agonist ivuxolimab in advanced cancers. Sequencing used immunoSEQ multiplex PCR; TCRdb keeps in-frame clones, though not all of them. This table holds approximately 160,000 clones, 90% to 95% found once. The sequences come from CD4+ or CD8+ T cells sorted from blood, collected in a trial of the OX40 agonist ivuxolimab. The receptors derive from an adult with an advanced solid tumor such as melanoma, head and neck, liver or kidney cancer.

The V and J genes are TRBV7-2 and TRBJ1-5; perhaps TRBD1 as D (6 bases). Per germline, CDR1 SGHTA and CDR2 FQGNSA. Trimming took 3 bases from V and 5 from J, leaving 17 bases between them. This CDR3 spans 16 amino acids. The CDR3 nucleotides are TGTGCCAGCAGCTTGAGACCGAGACAGGACGATCAGCCCCAGCATTTT. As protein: CASSLRPRQDDQPQHF.

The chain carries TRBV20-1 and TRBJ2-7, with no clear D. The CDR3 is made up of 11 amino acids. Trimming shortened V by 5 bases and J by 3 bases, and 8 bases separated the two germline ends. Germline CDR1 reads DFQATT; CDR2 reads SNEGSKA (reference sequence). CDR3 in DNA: TGCAGTGCTCTAAGAGGCTACGAGCAGTACTTC. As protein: CSALRGYEQYF.

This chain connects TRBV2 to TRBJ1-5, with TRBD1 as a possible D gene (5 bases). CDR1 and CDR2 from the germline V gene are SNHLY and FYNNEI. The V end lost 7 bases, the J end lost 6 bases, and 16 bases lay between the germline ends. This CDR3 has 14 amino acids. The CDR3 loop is CASTPGQGSQPQHF. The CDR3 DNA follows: TGTGCCAGCACCCCGGGGCAGGGTAGTCAGCCCCAGCATTTT.

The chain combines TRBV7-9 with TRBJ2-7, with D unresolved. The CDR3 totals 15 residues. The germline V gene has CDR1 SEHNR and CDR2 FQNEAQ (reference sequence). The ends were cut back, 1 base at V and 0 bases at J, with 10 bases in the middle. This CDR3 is CASSLEVAASYEQYF. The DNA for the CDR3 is TGTGCCAGCAGCTTAGAGGTGGCAGCCTCCTACGAGCAGTACTTC.

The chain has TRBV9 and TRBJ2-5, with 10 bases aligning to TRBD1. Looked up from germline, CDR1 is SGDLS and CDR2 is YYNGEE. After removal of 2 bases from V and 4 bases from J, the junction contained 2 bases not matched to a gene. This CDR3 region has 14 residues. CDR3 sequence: CASSVDRGLETQYF. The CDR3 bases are TGTGCCAGCAGCGTCGACAGGGGGCTAGAGACCCAGTACTTC.

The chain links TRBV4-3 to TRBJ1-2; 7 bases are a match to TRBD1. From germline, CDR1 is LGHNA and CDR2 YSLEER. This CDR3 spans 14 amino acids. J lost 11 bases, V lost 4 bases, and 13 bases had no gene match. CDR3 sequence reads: CASSPPGETGPYTF. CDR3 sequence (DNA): TGCGCCAGCAGCCCGCCCGGAGAGACAGGGCCATACACCTTC.

In nucleotides, the CDR3 is TGCGCCAGCAGCTTGGCCGGGGGGAGCAAGTATAATTCACCCCTCCACTTT. Its translation is CASSLAGGSKYNSPLHF. This sequence joins TRBV5-1 and TRBJ1-6, with D possibly TRBD1 on 5 matching bases. This CDR3 has 17 residues. In germline, CDR1 is SGHRS, CDR2 YFSETQ. The V gene lost 0 bases and the J gene lost 4 bases, with 14 bases spanning the gap.

The CDR3 DNA reads TGTGCTAGTGGTTCCGGGACAGGGAATTCACCCCTCCACTTT. Amino acids: CASGSGTGNSPLHF. This chain connects TRBV12-5 to TRBJ1-6; 9 bases are a match to TRBD1. J gave up 7 bases and V 4 bases, and 2 bases lay outside the gene matches. Germline CDR1 and CDR2: LGHNT and FRNRAP. The CDR3 covers 14 residues.

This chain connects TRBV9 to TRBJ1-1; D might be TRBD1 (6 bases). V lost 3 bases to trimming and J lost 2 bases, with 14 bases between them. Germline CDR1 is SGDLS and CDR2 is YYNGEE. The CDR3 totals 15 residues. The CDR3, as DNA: TGTGCCAGCAGCGAGGAAGGGGGATATAACACTGAAGCTTTCTTT. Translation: CASSEEGGYNTEAFF.

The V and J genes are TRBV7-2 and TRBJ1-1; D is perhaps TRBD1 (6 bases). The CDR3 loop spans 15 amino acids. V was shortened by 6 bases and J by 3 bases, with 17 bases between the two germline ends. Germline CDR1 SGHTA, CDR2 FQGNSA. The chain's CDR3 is CASREVGGRHTEAFF. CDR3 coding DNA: TGTGCCAGCAGAGAGGTCGGGGGGCGTCACACTGAAGCTTTCTTT.

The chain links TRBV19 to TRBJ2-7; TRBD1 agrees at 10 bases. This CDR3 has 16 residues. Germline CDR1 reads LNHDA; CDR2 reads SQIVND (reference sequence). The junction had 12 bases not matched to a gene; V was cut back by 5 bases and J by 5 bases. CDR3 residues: CASSPRGGQGIHEQYF. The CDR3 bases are TGTGCCAGTAGTCCGCGCGGGGGACAGGGGATCCACGAGCAGTACTTC.

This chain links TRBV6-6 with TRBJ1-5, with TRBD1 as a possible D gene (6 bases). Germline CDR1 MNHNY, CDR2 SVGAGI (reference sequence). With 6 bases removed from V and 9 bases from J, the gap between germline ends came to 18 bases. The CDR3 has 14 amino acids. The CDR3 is CASSPDRLERPQHF. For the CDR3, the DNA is TGTGCCAGCAGCCCCGACAGGCTCGAACGGCCCCAGCATTTT.

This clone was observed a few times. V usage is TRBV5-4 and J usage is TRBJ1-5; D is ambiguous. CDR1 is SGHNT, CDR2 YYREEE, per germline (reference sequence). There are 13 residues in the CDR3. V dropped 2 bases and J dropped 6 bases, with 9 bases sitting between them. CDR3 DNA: TGTGCCAGCAGCTTTGGTAGAGGTCAGCCCCAGCATTTT. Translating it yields CASSFGRGQPQHF. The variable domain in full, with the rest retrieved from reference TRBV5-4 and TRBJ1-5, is ETGVTQSPTHLIKTRGQQVTLRCSSQSGHNTVSWYQQALGQGPQFIFQYYREEENGRGNFPPRFSGLQFPNYSSELNVNALELDDSALYLCASSFGRGQPQHFGDGTRLSIL.

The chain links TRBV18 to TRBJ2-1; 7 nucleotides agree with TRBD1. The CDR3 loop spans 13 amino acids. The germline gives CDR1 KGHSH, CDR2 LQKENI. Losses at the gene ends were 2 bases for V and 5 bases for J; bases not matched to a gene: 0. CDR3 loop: CASSPGTDNEQFF. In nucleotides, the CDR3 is TGTGCCAGCTCACCAGGGACAGACAATGAGCAGTTCTTC.